A single sample is the source of the 15 T cell receptor beta chains below, sequenced in a study of OX40 agonist ivuxolimab in advanced cancers. Clones were sequenced by immunoSEQ multiplex PCR, and TCRdb holds only the in-frame ones, with some missing. The sample shows approximately 110,000 clones, around 90% of them seen only once. The source was CD4+ or CD8+ T cells sorted from blood, collected in a trial of the OX40 agonist ivuxolimab. Receptors originate from an adult with an advanced solid tumor such as melanoma, head and neck, liver or kidney cancer.

This clone appeared a single time. This chain joins TRBV5-1 and TRBJ1-1; possible D gene TRBD1, 5 bases. The CDR3 length is 14 residues. V lost 4 bases and J lost 4, with 14 bases in between. The germline CDR1 and CDR2 sequences are SGHRS and YFSETQ. In nucleotides, the CDR3 is TGCGCCAGCAGCCCGGCGTCCAGGGCCACTGAAGCTTTCTTT. Translation: CASSPASRATEAFF.

This chain connects TRBV5-4 to TRBJ2-2; weak D call: TRBD1 (6 bases). Germline V gives CDR1 SGHNT, CDR2 YYREEE (reference sequence). This CDR3 is built from 15 residues. The V end lost 4 bases, the J end lost 4 bases, and 14 bases lay between the germline ends. The CDR3 loop reads CASSATGQSTGELFF. The CDR3 bases are TGTGCCAGCAGCGCCACAGGACAGAGCACCGGGGAGCTGTTTTTT.

The chain joins TRBV30 to TRBJ2-5, with D possibly matching TRBD1 (7 bases). Trimming left V 5 bases short and J 4 bases short, with 11 bases between. This CDR3 has 12 residues. Per the germline V gene, CDR1 is GTSNPN and CDR2 is SVGIG (reference sequence). In nucleotides, the CDR3 is TGTGCCTGGGCGGGACAGAGAGAGACCCAGTACTTC. Translating gives CAWAGQRETQYF.

The genes are TRBV28 and TRBJ2-3, with 8 bases matching TRBD2. Germline CDR1 reads MDHEN; CDR2 reads SYDVKM. V dropped 5 bases and J dropped 2; count of bases not matched to a gene: 9. The CDR3 extends over 16 amino acids. CDR3 sequence reads: CASSPPRGGSTDTQYF. For the CDR3, the DNA is TGTGCCAGCAGTCCACCACGGGGGGGATCCACAGATACGCAGTATTTT.

J is TRBJ1-4 and V is TRBV5-1; D is uncertain. V lost 4 bases, J lost 8 bases, and 12 bases lay in between. The V gene's germline CDR1 is SGHRS and CDR2 YFSETQ. The CDR3 contains 13 residues. The CDR3 is CASSGGRSEKLFF. The CDR3 DNA reads as TGCGCCAGCAGCGGAGGACGGAGCGAAAAACTGTTTTTT.

The rearrangement links TRBV5-1 to TRBJ2-2; weak D call: TRBD1 (6 bases). The germline V and J ends were trimmed by 4 bases and 0 bases, with 10 bases remaining between them. The CDR3 has 15 amino acids. Germline V gene data show CDR1 as SGHRS and CDR2 as YFSETQ. The CDR3 spells CASSIGTPNTGELFF. CDR3 nucleotide sequence: TGCGCCAGCAGCATCGGGACACCGAACACCGGGGAGCTGTTTTTT.

The chain recombines TRBV28 with TRBJ1-5; D remains ambiguous. The CDR3 runs 14 residues. V was pared by 7 bases and J by 7 bases, with 17 bases between. Germline values: CDR1 MDHEN, CDR2 SYDVKM. The CDR3 loop is CASKDRLGLQPQHF. In DNA, the CDR3 is TGTGCCAGCAAAGACCGGTTGGGGTTGCAGCCCCAGCATTTT.

The chain is built from TRBV28 and TRBJ2-7, with D perhaps TRBD2 (7 bases). Germline lookup yields CDR1 MDHEN and CDR2 SYDVKM. V was trimmed by 0 bases and J by 4 bases, leaving 16 bases between them. The CDR3 loop spans 16 amino acids. The CDR3 nucleotides read TGTGCCAGCAGTTTATGGGGGGGCGGGAGCGGATACGAGCAGTACTTC. It yields the protein CASSLWGGGSGYEQYF.

The gene calls are TRBV27 and TRBJ1-5, with no clear D. The CDR3 sequence is 15 residues long. Germline V gives CDR1 MNHEY, CDR2 SMNVEV (reference sequence). Deletions cut 5 bases from V and 0 bases from J, with 11 bases between. CDR3 sequence: CASSPREGSNQPQHF. Written as DNA, the CDR3 is TGTGCCAGCAGTCCTCGAGAGGGTAGCAATCAGCCCCAGCATTTT.

Here the CDR3 reads CASSAQGLAGRHEQFF. The CDR3 bases are TGTGCCAGTAGTGCGCAGGGGCTAGCGGGAAGACATGAGCAGTTCTTC. The chain combines TRBV19 with TRBJ2-1; 9 bases fit TRBD2. There are 16 residues in the CDR3. V shed 5 bases, J shed 8 bases, and the junction held 13 bases outside the gene matches. Germline V gene lookup returns CDR1 LNHDA and CDR2 SQIVND (reference sequence).

This chain uses TRBV7-9 with TRBJ2-7; D is unresolved. This CDR3 contains 11 residues. The V gene's germline CDR1 is SEHNR and CDR2 FQNEAQ (reference sequence). Trimming took 5 bases from V and 2 from J, leaving 4 bases between them. CDR3 sequence reads: CASSVTYEQYF. The CDR3 nucleotides are TGTGCCAGCAGCGTTACCTACGAGCAGTACTTC.

The gene calls are TRBV18 and TRBJ2-5; D remains ambiguous. The CDR3 runs to 13 residues. The germline gives CDR1 KGHSH, CDR2 LQKENI. V dropped 3 bases and J dropped 5 bases, with 10 bases sitting between them. CDR3 sequence: CASSPSEGETQYF. The CDR3 DNA reads as TGTGCCAGCTCACCTTCGGAAGGTGAGACCCAGTACTTC.

The rearrangement joins TRBV7-9 to TRBJ2-7; D might be TRBD2 (5 bases). This CDR3 spans 12 amino acids. CDR1 and CDR2 from the germline V gene are SEHNR and FQNEAQ (reference sequence). Trimming left V 5 bases short and J 3 bases short, with 8 bases between. CDR3 sequence reads: CASSPGDYEQYF. The CDR3 DNA reads as TGTGCCAGCAGCCCCGGGGACTACGAGCAGTACTTC.

The chain is built from TRBV7-2 and TRBJ2-1; D might be TRBD2 (6 bases). The CDR3 has 15 amino acids. CDR1 is SGHTA, CDR2 FQGNSA, per germline. The V end lost 2 bases, the J end lost 6 bases, and 14 bases lay between the germline ends. The CDR3 loop is CASSLHGRVINEQFF. The CDR3, as DNA: TGTGCCAGCAGCTTACACGGGAGAGTTATCAATGAGCAGTTCTTC.

This clone was observed once. The rearrangement uses TRBV7-3 and TRBJ2-3, with D maybe TRBD2 (6 bases). There are 16 residues in the CDR3. The germline V and J ends were trimmed by 5 bases and 1 base, with 16 bases remaining between them. The germline CDR1 and CDR2 sequences are SGHTA and FQGTGA. Here the CDR3 reads CASSPGTSLGTDTQYF. The CDR3 DNA is TGTGCCAGCAGCCCCGGGACTTCTCTTGGCACAGATACGCAGTATTTT. Filled out from reference TRBV7-3 and TRBJ2-3, the complete variable domain reads GAGVSQTPSNKVTEKGKYVELRCDPISGHTALYWYRQSLGQGPEFLIYFQGTGAADDSGLPNDRFFAVRPEGSVSTLKIQRTERGDSAVYLCASSPGTSLGTDTQYFGPGTRLTVL.